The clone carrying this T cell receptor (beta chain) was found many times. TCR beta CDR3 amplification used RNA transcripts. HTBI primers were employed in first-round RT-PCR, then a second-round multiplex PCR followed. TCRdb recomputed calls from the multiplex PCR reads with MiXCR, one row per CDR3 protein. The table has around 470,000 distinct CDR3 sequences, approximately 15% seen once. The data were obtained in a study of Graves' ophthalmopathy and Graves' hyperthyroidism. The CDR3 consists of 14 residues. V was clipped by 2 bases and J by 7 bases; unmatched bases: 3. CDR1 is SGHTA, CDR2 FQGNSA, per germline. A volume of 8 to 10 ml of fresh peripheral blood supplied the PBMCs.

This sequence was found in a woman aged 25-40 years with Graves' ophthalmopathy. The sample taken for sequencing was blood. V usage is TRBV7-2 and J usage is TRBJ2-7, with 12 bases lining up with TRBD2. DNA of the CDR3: TGTGCCAGCAGCTTACCGACTAGCGGGAGTGAGCAGTACTTC. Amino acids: CASSLPTSGSEQYF.